The 14 T cell receptor beta chains below come from one sample, sequenced in a study of CD8 T cells in ankylosing spondylitis. TCRdb reprocessed the 5' RACE reads via MiXCR and lists one record per CDR3 protein. Counted here are some 250,000 distinct CDR3 sequences, more than 20% occurring once; the ten biggest clones make up 0.5% to 0.75%. Sequenced sample: blood, either unsorted or a sorted T cell fraction (not recorded which). These receptors originate from a male donor with ankylosing spondylitis or in good health (not recorded which).

This clonotype came up many times. The rearrangement links TRBV20-1 to TRBJ1-2, with D possibly TRBD1 on 6 matching bases. The CDR3 sequence is 13 residues long. The ends were cut back, 3 bases at V and 0 bases at J, with 8 bases in the middle. Germline V gene data show CDR1 as DFQATT and CDR2 as SNEGSKA (reference sequence). The CDR3 bases are TGCAGTGCTAGGGACAGCCCTAACTATGGCTACACCTTC. It specifies CSARDSPNYGYTF.

This chain connects TRBV20-1 to TRBJ2-3; TRBD2 agrees at 13 bases. J gave up 6 bases and V 6 bases, and 12 bases lay outside the gene matches. The CDR3 is 16 amino acids. Germline loops: CDR1 DFQATT, CDR2 SNEGSKA (reference sequence). Here the CDR3 DNA reads TGCAGTGCCAACTCCGGACTAGCGGGGGCCCTCGATACGCAGTATTTT. It codes for CSANSGLAGALDTQYF.

The chain carries TRBV19 and TRBJ2-5; the D is unclear. The CDR3 runs to 13 residues. V shed 3 bases and J shed 0 bases, with 5 bases lying between them. Germline CDR1 and CDR2: LNHDA and SQIVND (reference sequence). The CDR3 protein is CASSITNQETQYF. CDR3 sequence (DNA): TGTGCCAGTAGTATTACTAACCAAGAGACCCAGTACTTC.

The chain joins TRBV24-1 to TRBJ2-2; 8 bases line up with TRBD1. This CDR3 has 17 amino acids. Germline loops: CDR1 KGHDR, CDR2 SFDVKD. V lost 3 bases, J lost 3 bases, and 8 bases stayed unmatched. CDR3 region: CATSDPTRGRHTGELFF. Written as DNA, the CDR3 is TGTGCCACCAGTGATCCAACCAGGGGGCGCCACACCGGGGAGCTGTTTTTT.

This clonotype has at least ten counts. The rearrangement links TRBV28 to TRBJ1-2; D is uncertain. Germline CDR1 reads MDHEN; CDR2 reads SYDVKM. The CDR3 totals 13 residues. Trimming shortened V by 8 bases and J by 5 bases, and 15 bases separated the two germline ends. The CDR3 sequence is CASGVPQGYGYTF. CDR3 coding DNA: TGTGCCAGCGGGGTACCCCAAGGGTATGGCTACACCTTC.

The sample holds many counts of this clonotype. V is TRBV29-1 and J is TRBJ2-5; D uncertain. The CDR3 totals 12 residues. The germline V gene encodes CDR1 SQVTM and CDR2 ANQGSEA. Trimming stripped 4 bases from V and 3 bases from J, with 9 bases between. The CDR3 reads CSVGGFEETQYF. In nucleotides, the CDR3 is TGCAGCGTTGGAGGTTTTGAAGAGACCCAGTACTTC.

In nucleotides, the CDR3 is TGCAGTGCTAGTTCCAGCAACTCCTACGAGCAGTACTTC. Translating it yields CSASSSNSYEQYF. V is TRBV20-1 and J is TRBJ2-7; D unresolved. Germline V gives CDR1 DFQATT, CDR2 SNEGSKA (reference sequence). The CDR3 extends over 13 amino acids. V lost 3 bases and J 0 bases, leaving 9 bases between the germline ends.

There are a few counts of this clonotype. The V gene is TRBV6-1, the J gene TRBJ2-1; D unclear. The CDR3 loop spans 15 amino acids. V was trimmed by 9 bases and J by 9 bases, leaving 24 bases between them. CDR1 is MNHNS, CDR2 SASEGT, per germline. This CDR3 is CASRFSYAFGSEQFF. CDR3 sequence (DNA): TGTGCCAGTAGGTTTAGCTACGCGTTCGGCAGTGAGCAGTTCTTC.

The chain joins TRBV23-1 to TRBJ2-1; D gene unclear. TRBV23-1 is recorded as an ORF, its role being uncertain. The CDR3 contains 10 residues. V was pared by 4 bases and J by 10 bases, with 5 bases between. The CDR3, as DNA: TGCGCCAGCAGTCGGGAAGAGCAGTTCTTC. Translating gives CASSREEQFF.

This chain connects TRBV10-3 to TRBJ2-2, with no clear D. Germline CDR1 ENHRY, CDR2 SYGVKD. CDR3 length equals 15 residues. Between the trimmed V and J ends, which lost 0 bases and 1 base, there was a span of 6 bases. The CDR3 region has the DNA TGTGCCATCAGTGAGTCGAGTAAGAACACCGGGGAGCTGTTTTTT. Translated, it gives CAISESSKNTGELFF.

A few counts support this clonotype. The rearrangement uses TRBV29-1 and TRBJ2-7; the match to TRBD1 covers 9 bases. V shed 4 bases and J 5 bases; nucleotides not matched to a gene: 9. The CDR3 is 14 amino acids. Germline V gene lookup returns CDR1 SQVTM and CDR2 ANQGSEA. CDR3 in amino acids: CSVGPRQGDDEQYF. The CDR3 DNA reads TGCAGCGTTGGACCAAGACAGGGGGACGACGAGCAGTACTTC.

This clonotype was seen at least ten times. This chain connects TRBV19 to TRBJ2-7; no clear D gene. The CDR3 has 13 residues. Per germline, CDR1 LNHDA and CDR2 SQIVND (reference sequence). Trimming removed 3 bases from V and 6 bases from J, with 12 bases in between. The CDR3 reads CASSISAKGEQYF. Here the CDR3 DNA reads TGTGCCAGTAGTATCTCCGCTAAGGGCGAGCAGTACTTC.

The table lists this clonotype with a count of one. The genes are TRBV15 and TRBJ1-1; D is perhaps TRBD1 (6 bases). Deletions cut 3 bases from V and 0 bases from J, with 29 bases between. Germline values: CDR1 LNHNV, CDR2 YYDKDF (reference sequence). The CDR3 runs 21 residues. The CDR3 reads CATSSPRGDSGQPQLNTEAFF. As DNA, the CDR3 is TGTGCCACCAGCAGCCCCAGAGGGGACTCGGGACAACCCCAATTGAACACTGAAGCTTTCTTT.

In its sample, this clonotype was seen a few times. This rearrangement joins TRBV3-1 to TRBJ1-5, with D uncertain. Germline V gene sequence: CDR1 LGHDT, CDR2 YNNKEL (reference sequence). Trimming removed 0 bases from V and 0 bases from J, with 6 bases in between. The CDR3 sequence is 15 residues long. DNA of the CDR3: TGTGCCAGCAGCCAAGAGGTCGGTAGCAATCAGCCCCAGCATTTT. Its translation is CASSQEVGSNQPQHF.